This entry lists 5 T cell receptor beta chains sequenced from one sample in a study of OX40 agonist ivuxolimab in advanced cancers. Clones were sequenced by immunoSEQ multiplex PCR, and TCRdb holds only the in-frame ones, with some missing. The sample consists of roughly 80,000 clones, roughly 90% of them appearing once. Material: CD4+ or CD8+ T cells sorted from blood, obtained in a trial of the OX40 agonist ivuxolimab. All receptors derive from an adult with an advanced solid tumor such as melanoma, head and neck, liver or kidney cancer.

Only one count was recorded for this clone. This chain links TRBV6-1 with TRBJ2-3, with 12 bases aligning to TRBD2. CDR1 is MNHNS and CDR2 is SASEGT in the germline V gene. V was clipped by 4 bases and J by 5 bases; unmatched bases: 13. This CDR3 is 18 amino acids long. CDR3 amino acids: CASSAAGTSGLWGDTQYF. CDR3 sequence (DNA): TGTGCCAGCAGTGCCGCCGGGACTAGCGGGTTATGGGGAGATACGCAGTATTTT.

This clone showed up many times. The chain carries TRBV30 and TRBJ2-7; possible D gene TRBD1, 6 bases. This CDR3 is 13 amino acids long. Trimming took off 1 base at V and 6 bases at J, with 13 bases between the two ends. Germline lookup yields CDR1 GTSNPN and CDR2 SVGIG (reference sequence). CDR3 nucleotides: TGTGCCTGGAGTGAGTACAGGGAAGGCGAGCAGTACTTC. Its protein is CAWSEYREGEQYF.

This rearrangement joins TRBV28 to TRBJ2-1; 12 bases are a match to TRBD2. V was clipped by 4 bases and J by 10 bases; unmatched bases: 8. CDR1 is MDHEN, CDR2 SYDVKM, per germline. The CDR3 has 15 residues. This CDR3 reads CASSSGTSGPQEQFF. The CDR3, as DNA: TGTGCCAGCAGTTCCGGGACTAGCGGGCCCCAGGAGCAGTTCTTC.

The CDR3, as DNA: TGTGCCAGCAGCCGCCCAGCGGCGAACACCGGGGAGCTGTTTTTT. This codes for CASSRPAANTGELFF. The chain is built from TRBV7-6 and TRBJ2-2; perhaps TRBD2 as D (5 bases). The V gene's germline CDR1 is SGHVS and CDR2 FNYEAQ. Trimming took 5 bases from V and 0 from J, leaving 10 bases between them. This CDR3 contains 15 residues.

The chain joins TRBV7-3 to TRBJ2-3; perhaps TRBD2 as D (7 bases). The V end lost 1 base, the J end lost 0 bases, and 14 bases lay between the germline ends. The CDR3 loop spans 17 amino acids. Germline CDR1 and CDR2: SGHTA and FQGTGA. CDR3 sequence reads: CASSLKGGLLSTDTQYF. DNA for the CDR3: TGTGCCAGCAGCTTAAAGGGGGGGCTCTTAAGCACAGATACGCAGTATTTT.